Each of the 19 T cell receptor beta chains below was sequenced from the same sample in a study of blood T cells in healthy people across ages. For the second PCR, which ran for 7 to 11 cycles, a sample-barcoded 5' primer and a J-beta primer mix were used. TCRdb redid the calling of the 5' RACE reads with MiXCR, one entry per CDR3 protein. The sample has roughly 830,000 distinct CDR3 sequences; approximately 59% are singletons. Material for sequencing was blood. All receptors derive from a man under 40 in good health.

This clonotype was recorded a few times. V is TRBV11-2 and J is TRBJ2-1; TRBD2 matches 8 bases. This CDR3 region has 13 residues. Germline V lookup: CDR1 SGHAT, CDR2 FQNNGV. The ends lost 0 bases at V and 9 bases at J; junction bases unmatched: 1. CDR3 residues: CASSLERGVEQFF. The CDR3 coding sequence is TGTGCCAGCAGCTTAGAGCGGGGGGTTGAGCAGTTCTTC.

V is TRBV9 and J is TRBJ2-5, with D perhaps TRBD2 (5 bases). The CDR3 is made up of 14 amino acids. The V gene lost 6 bases and the J gene lost 4 bases, with 16 bases spanning the gap. Per germline, CDR1 SGDLS and CDR2 YYNGEE. The CDR3 nucleotides read TGTGCCAGCACCCTGGAGGCCTCCAGAGAGACCCAGTACTTC. It yields the protein CASTLEASRETQYF. Drawing the rest from reference TRBV9 and TRBJ2-5, the complete variable domain is DSGVTQTPKHLITATGQRVTLRCSPRSGDLSVYWYQQSLDQGLQFLIQYYNGEERAKGNILERFSAQQFPDLHSELNLSSLELGDSALYFCASTLEASRETQYFGPGTRLLVL.

Details on this clonotype: At one boundary the junction diverges from the germline segment, which might be a read error. The chain couples TRBV7-2 to TRBJ2-5; TRBD2 might be the D (6 bases). Germline CDR1 SGHTA, CDR2 FQGNSA. This CDR3 has 16 residues. The CDR3 is CASSPGDVTIQEAQYF. The CDR3 DNA reads TGTGCCAGCAGCCCGGGGGACGTGACTATACAAGAGGCCCAGTACTTC.

V usage is TRBV27 and J usage is TRBJ2-1, with 12 bases that match TRBD2. CDR3 size: 15 residues. The V segment lost 6 bases and the J segment 14 bases; nucleotides outside the gene matches: 14. Germline V lookup: CDR1 MNHEY, CDR2 SMNVEV (reference sequence). CDR3 DNA sequence: TGTGCCAGCAGCCTCCGAGGACTAGCGGGGACGTCGGAGTTCTTC. This gives the protein CASSLRGLAGTSEFF.

The V call is TRBV5-1, the J call TRBJ2-3; 12 bases are a match to TRBD2. Germline-derived CDR1 and CDR2 are SGHRS and YFSETQ. V shed 5 bases and J 5 bases; nucleotides not matched to a gene: 6. This CDR3 region has 15 residues. The CDR3 reads CASRDLAGGRDTQYF. In nucleotides, the CDR3 is TGCGCCAGCAGAGATCTAGCGGGGGGGCGAGATACGCAGTATTTT.

The gene calls are TRBV4-3 and TRBJ2-4, with TRBD2 identical over 9 bases. The tail of the sequence fits TRBJ2-5 better, so the J call may be wrong. CDR1 and CDR2 (germline): LGHNA, YSLEER. The length of the CDR3 is 16 residues. DNA of the CDR3: TGCGCCAGCAGCCAAGTCGATAGCGGGGGAGGCGAGACCCAGTACTTC. Residues: CASSQVDSGGGETQYF.

The chain employs TRBV2 and TRBJ2-5; possibly TRBD1 for D (6 bases). This CDR3 has 14 residues. Trimming took off 6 bases at V and 3 bases at J, with 14 bases between the two ends. Germline V lookup: CDR1 SNHLY, CDR2 FYNNEI. The DNA for the CDR3 is TGTGCCAGCAGCCGCCAGGGGACCGAAGAGACCCAGTACTTC. It yields the protein CASSRQGTEETQYF.

The chain recombines TRBV12-3 or TRBV12-4 with TRBJ1-2; D unclear. Trimming took 5 bases from V and 1 from J, leaving 14 bases between them. CDR3 size: 15 residues. The CDR3 DNA reads TGTGCCAGCAGTCCCTCCGGGAGGCTTAACTATGGCTACACCTTC. Its protein product is CASSPSGRLNYGYTF.

This chain joins TRBV5-8 and TRBJ1-6, with D uncertain. Trimming stripped 4 bases from V and 7 bases from J, with 18 bases between. The germline V gene has CDR1 SGHTS and CDR2 YDEGEE. This CDR3 is built from 16 residues. The CDR3 loop is CASSPYRPVRNSPLHF. The DNA for the CDR3 is TGTGCCAGCAGCCCTTATCGCCCGGTTCGCAATTCACCCCTCCACTTT.

This chain links TRBV6-6 with TRBJ2-1; 8 bases agree with TRBD2. The CDR3 extends over 15 amino acids. Germline V CDR1 and CDR2: MNHNY, SVGAGI (reference sequence). V gave up 8 bases and J gave up 0 bases; unmatched junction bases: 6. CDR3 loop: CASYPSGGSYNEQFF. For the CDR3, the DNA is TGTGCCAGCTACCCGAGCGGGGGCTCCTACAATGAGCAGTTCTTC.

The chain couples TRBV7-9 to TRBJ1-5; D might be TRBD1 (6 bases). The length of the CDR3 is 15 residues. The germline V gene encodes CDR1 SEHNR and CDR2 FQNEAQ (reference sequence). V lost 5 bases, J lost 7 bases, and 18 bases lay in between. The CDR3 DNA sequence: TGTGCCAGCAGCCCAACAGGGATGGGAGGCCAGCCCCAGCATTTT. It is translated as CASSPTGMGGQPQHF.

Many counts were recorded for this clonotype. The CDR3 DNA is TGTGCCAGCAGCTTAGCGGGGGGGCCCTACGAGCAGTACTTC. Its translation is CASSLAGGPYEQYF. The J gene is TRBJ2-7, the V gene TRBV7-2; TRBD2 is a possible D gene (7 bases). The length of the CDR3 is 14 residues. CDR1 is SGHTA, CDR2 FQGNSA, per germline. Trimming removed 0 bases from V and 2 bases from J, with 8 bases in between.

The chain is built from TRBV7-6 and TRBJ1-5; tentative D call: TRBD1 (5 bases). Germline V gene lookup returns CDR1 SGHVS and CDR2 FNYEAQ. Trimming shortened V by 1 base and J by 2 bases, and 12 bases separated the two germline ends. The CDR3 extends over 16 amino acids. DNA for the CDR3: TGTGCCAGCAGCTTAGTTGGGGGGGGTGGCAATCAGCCCCAGCATTTT. This codes for CASSLVGGGGNQPQHF.

The chain has TRBV20-1 and TRBJ1-5; D might be TRBD1 (5 bases). Germline V CDR1 and CDR2: DFQATT, SNEGSKA (reference sequence). The CDR3 has 16 residues. V was trimmed by 6 bases and J by 0 bases, leaving 18 bases between them. The CDR3 here is CSAAPGGSNSNQPQHF. DNA for the CDR3: TGCAGTGCCGCCCCCGGGGGGAGCAATAGCAATCAGCCCCAGCATTTT.

This chain connects TRBV4-2 to TRBJ2-5, with TRBD2 identical over 8 bases. CDR1 and CDR2 (germline): LGHNA, YNFKEQ. The length of the CDR3 is 15 residues. V dropped 0 bases and J dropped 4; count of bases not matched to a gene: 4. The CDR3, as DNA: TGTGCCAGCAGCCAAGAGCACCGGGGGGGAGAGACCCAGTACTTC. The encoded protein is CASSQEHRGGETQYF.

The rearrangement uses TRBV27 and TRBJ1-6, with D tentatively TRBD1 (6 bases). The CDR3 is 18 residues long. V was trimmed by 2 bases and J by 5 bases, leaving 19 bases between them. Per the germline V gene, CDR1 is MNHEY and CDR2 is SMNVEV (reference sequence). CDR3 nucleotide sequence: TGTGCCAGCAGTTTAAAGTTCCCGGGGGCGGACGATAATTCACCCCTCCACTTT. Amino acids: CASSLKFPGADDNSPLHF.

This chain links TRBV5-5 with TRBJ2-1; the match to TRBD1 covers 9 bases. Gene TRBJ2-7 matches the end of the DNA better, so the J call may be wrong. The CDR3 is 16 amino acids. CDR1 and CDR2 from the germline V gene are SGHKS and YYEKEE (reference sequence). CDR3 sequence reads: CASSLRTGVPYNEQYF. CDR3 bases: TGTGCCAGCAGCTTGAGGACAGGGGTACCCTACAATGAGCAGTACTTC.

The chain combines TRBV5-8 with TRBJ1-1; 7 nucleotides align to TRBD1. Per the germline V gene, CDR1 is SGHTS and CDR2 is YDEGEE. The CDR3 loop spans 15 amino acids. J gave up 4 bases and V 2 bases, and 8 bases lay outside the gene matches. This CDR3 is CASSFGQAGFTEAFF. The CDR3 DNA reads TGTGCCAGCAGCTTCGGACAGGCAGGGTTCACTGAAGCTTTCTTT.

V usage is TRBV6-1 and J usage is TRBJ1-2; 7 bases match TRBD1. CDR3 size: 15 residues. With 1 base clipped from V and 3 bases from J, the junction kept 5 bases outside the gene matches. CDR1 is MNHNS and CDR2 is SASEGT in the germline V gene. Here the CDR3 DNA reads TGTGCCAGCAGTGAAGGGACAGGTCGGCACTATGGCTACACCTTC. As protein: CASSEGTGRHYGYTF.